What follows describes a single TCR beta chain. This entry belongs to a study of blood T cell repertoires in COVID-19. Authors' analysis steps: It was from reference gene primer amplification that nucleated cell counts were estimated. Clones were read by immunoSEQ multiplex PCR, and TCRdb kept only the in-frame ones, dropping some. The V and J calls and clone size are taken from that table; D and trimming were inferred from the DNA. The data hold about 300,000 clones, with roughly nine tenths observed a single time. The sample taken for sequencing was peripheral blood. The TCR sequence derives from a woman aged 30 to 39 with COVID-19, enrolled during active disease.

The DNA for the CDR3 is TGTGCCAGCAGCCGACCTGGACTTAATGAGCAGTTCTTC. It is translated as CASSRPGLNEQFF. This chain links TRBV7-9 with TRBJ2-1, with a weak D call TRBD2 (5 bases). Trimming pared 5 bases from V and 7 bases from J, leaving 12 bases between. The V gene's germline CDR1 is SEHNR and CDR2 FQNEAQ (reference sequence). The CDR3 runs 13 residues.